The 27 T cell receptor beta chains given below trace back to one sample, sequenced in a study of human CD4 T cells and Enterobacteriaceae. Clones were read by immunoSEQ multiplex PCR, and TCRdb kept only the in-frame ones, dropping some. The sample carries about 26,000 clones, roughly 80% recorded once. The memory gate held CD4+ cells that were not CD45RA+CCR7+CD95- naive cells, over 95% pure. Sample: memory CD4+ T cells from blood. The source of these receptors is a human donor in good health.

The genes are TRBV19 and TRBJ2-1; 8 bases map to TRBD1. The V segment lost 5 bases and the J segment 6 bases; nucleotides outside the gene matches: 9. Per the germline V gene, CDR1 is LNHDA and CDR2 is SQIVND (reference sequence). The CDR3 consists of 15 residues. In nucleotides, the CDR3 is TGTGCCAGTAGTCCTGGACAGGGCCCTTTCAATGAGCAGTTCTTC. This gives the protein CASSPGQGPFNEQFF.

The rearrangement uses TRBV27 and TRBJ2-7; D unclear. CDR3 length: 15 amino acids. V was clipped by 5 bases and J by 3 bases, with 17 bases between them. From germline, CDR1 is MNHEY and CDR2 SMNVEV (reference sequence). CDR3 residues: CASSPPPRKDYEQYF. The CDR3 coding sequence is TGTGCCAGCAGTCCCCCGCCTAGGAAGGACTACGAGCAGTACTTC.

This chain joins TRBV1 and TRBJ2-1; TRBD2 is the table's D call, not checked against the DNA. TRBV1 is assigned pseudogene status. The CDR3 has 17 residues. CDR3 sequence reads: CTSSQDSGGRLYNEQFF. The CDR3 bases are TGCACCAGCAGCCAAGATTCTGGCGGGAGGCTTTACAATGAGCAGTTCTTC.

This rearrangement joins TRBV11-2 to TRBJ2-5; TRBD2 matches at 7 bases. The closer fit of TRBJ2-7 to the DNA end suggests the J call may be wrong. From germline, CDR1 is SGHAT and CDR2 FQNNGV. This CDR3 has 14 amino acids. The CDR3 nucleotides are TGTGCCAGCAGCCCGGGGGGAGGGGCGCACGAGCAGTACTTC. As protein: CASSPGGGAHEQYF.

V gene TRBV18 combines with J gene TRBJ2-4, with TRBD2 matching over 11 bases. The CDR3 is made up of 15 amino acids. Germline V lookup: CDR1 KGHSH, CDR2 LQKENI. The J segment lost 11 bases and the V segment lost 0 bases, leaving 6 bases of the junction unmatched. The CDR3 loop reads CASSPPGLAGGLQYF. In DNA form, the CDR3 reads TGTGCCAGCTCACCACCGGGGCTAGCGGGAGGCCTTCAGTACTTC. Using reference TRBV18 and TRBJ2-4 for the parts outside the CDR3, the full variable domain is NAGVMQNPRHLVRRRGQEARLRCSPMKGHSHVYWYRQLPEEGLKFMVYLQKENIIDESGMPKERFSAEFPKEGPSILRIQQVVRGDSAAYFCASSPPGLAGGLQYFGAGTRLSVL.

The chain has TRBV27 and TRBJ1-2; no definite D call. The CDR3 covers 17 residues. Trimming removed 5 bases from V and 0 bases from J, with 19 bases in between. Germline V gives CDR1 MNHEY, CDR2 SMNVEV (reference sequence). The CDR3 is CASSRNHAQQSNYGYTF. CDR3 in DNA: TGTGCCAGCAGTCGTAACCACGCCCAGCAGTCTAACTATGGCTACACCTTC.

There are a few counts of this clone. The chain combines TRBV7-9 with TRBJ1-2, with D possibly matching TRBD1 (6 bases). The V end lost 4 bases, the J end lost 6 bases, and 15 bases lay between the germline ends. The V gene's germline CDR1 is SEHNR and CDR2 FQNEAQ (reference sequence). The CDR3 length is 14 residues. The CDR3 DNA reads TGTGCCAGCAGCTCGTCCGGACAGCTGGATGGCTACACCTTC. Its protein product is CASSSSGQLDGYTF.

The rearrangement links TRBV27 to TRBJ2-3; D unresolved. V was clipped by 3 bases and J by 1 base, with 8 bases between them. The length of the CDR3 is 14 residues. Germline V CDR1 and CDR2: MNHEY, SMNVEV (reference sequence). In DNA form, the CDR3 reads TGTGCCAGCAGTTTGGGAAGCGGCACAGATACGCAGTATTTT. It specifies CASSLGSGTDTQYF.

CDR3 amino acids: CASSVTSPTRQYF. The CDR3 DNA is TGTGCCAGCAGTGTAACCTCGCCTACGAGGCAGTACTTC. This sequence joins TRBV2 and TRBJ2-5; no clear D. This CDR3 region has 13 residues. V was cut by 4 bases and J by 11 bases, with 17 bases left in between. Germline values: CDR1 SNHLY, CDR2 FYNNEI.

V is TRBV6-5 and J is TRBJ2-7; the match to TRBD2 covers 9 bases. Unmatched junction bases numbered 13, after V lost 7 bases and J lost 6 bases. Germline loops: CDR1 MNHEY, CDR2 SVGAGI. This CDR3 comprises 15 residues. The CDR3 loop is CASTGREGQGREQYF. The DNA of the CDR3 is TGTGCCAGCACCGGGCGGGAGGGCCAGGGGCGCGAGCAGTACTTC.

The chain is built from TRBV7-9 and TRBJ2-5; 7 bases match TRBD1. Germline loops: CDR1 SEHNR, CDR2 FQNEAQ (reference sequence). The CDR3 consists of 14 residues. J was trimmed by 2 bases and V by 3 bases; bases with no gene match: 3. The CDR3 DNA reads as TGTGCCAGCAGCTTTGTGGGACAGCAAGAGACCCAGTACTTC. As protein: CASSFVGQQETQYF. Full variable domain (missing parts from reference TRBV7-9 and TRBJ2-5): DTGVSQNPRHKITKRGQNVTFRCDPISEHNRLYWYRQTLGQGPEFLTYFQNEAQLEKSRLLSDRFSAERPKGSFSTLEIQRTEQGDSAMYLCASSFVGQQETQYFGPGTRLLVL.

The V call is TRBV30, the J call TRBJ1-3; D is unclear. Deletions cut 0 bases from V and 0 bases from J, with 6 bases between. Germline CDR1 is GTSNPN and CDR2 is SVGIG (reference sequence). CDR3 length equals 14 residues. The CDR3 region is CAWSVSSSGNTIYF. CDR3 sequence (DNA): TGTGCCTGGAGTGTATCTAGCTCTGGAAACACCATATATTTT.

This chain joins TRBV4-1 and TRBJ2-5; TRBD1 matches 8 bases. After removal of 3 bases from V and 4 bases from J, the junction contained 7 bases not matched to a gene. The CDR3 consists of 15 residues. Germline assignment: CDR1 MGHRA and CDR2 YSYEKL. CDR3 loop: CASSQGTGTGETQYF. The CDR3 region has the DNA TGCGCCAGCAGCCAGGGGACTGGGACAGGAGAGACCCAGTACTTC.

The chain couples TRBV6-1 to TRBJ2-7; no clear D. CDR3 length: 13 residues. The V and J ends lost 1 base and 2 bases respectively, with 6 bases between them. Germline values: CDR1 MNHNS, CDR2 SASEGT. This CDR3 is CASSEGGPYEQYF. CDR3 nucleotide sequence: TGTGCCAGCAGTGAAGGCGGCCCCTACGAGCAGTACTTC.

This clone was observed a single time. The chain recombines TRBV5-1 with TRBJ2-7; 10 bases align to TRBD1. The CDR3 sequence is 15 residues long. J lost 2 bases, V lost 5 bases, and 7 bases had no gene match. Looked up from germline, CDR1 is SGHRS and CDR2 is YFSETQ. CDR3 nucleotide sequence: TGCGCCAGCAGACCCCGGGACAGGGGAACCTACGAGCAGTACTTC. Translating gives CASRPRDRGTYEQYF.

CDR3: CAWSRERGYEQYF. As DNA, the CDR3 is TGTGCCTGGAGTAGAGAGCGGGGGTACGAGCAGTACTTC. The chain joins TRBV30 to TRBJ2-7; 8 nucleotides agree with TRBD2. V shed 2 bases, J shed 4 bases, and the junction held 4 bases outside the gene matches. Germline V gene data show CDR1 as GTSNPN and CDR2 as SVGIG (reference sequence). The CDR3 has 13 residues.

This sequence joins TRBV9 and TRBJ2-3, with D possibly TRBD2 on 6 matching bases. The CDR3 totals 13 residues. V was shortened by 0 bases and J by 9 bases, with 11 bases between the two germline ends. Germline V lookup: CDR1 SGDLS, CDR2 YYNGEE. The CDR3 sequence is CASSVEEGTTQYF. As DNA, the CDR3 is TGTGCCAGCAGCGTAGAGGAGGGGACGACGCAGTATTTT.

The CDR3 here is CASTAGLAGSYNEQFF. CDR3 sequence (DNA): TGTGCCAGCACCGCAGGACTAGCGGGCTCCTACAATGAGCAGTTCTTC. The gene calls are TRBV6-6 and TRBJ2-1, with 11 bases aligning to TRBD2. The CDR3 runs 16 residues. V was pared by 7 bases and J by 0 bases, with 5 bases of the junction left unmatched. Germline V lookup: CDR1 MNHNY, CDR2 SVGAGI (reference sequence).

This clone was observed a single time. The rearrangement uses TRBV11-2 and TRBJ2-2; D gene uncertain. CDR3 length equals 12 residues. Looked up from germline, CDR1 is SGHAT and CDR2 is FQNNGV. The germline V and J ends were trimmed by 6 bases and 2 bases, with 4 bases remaining between them. The CDR3 DNA reads TGTGCCAGCAGGCATAACACCGGGGAGCTGTTTTTT. Its protein is CASRHNTGELFF.

This chain links TRBV2 with TRBJ2-3; 9 bases line up with TRBD2. CDR1 is SNHLY, CDR2 FYNNEI, per germline. The ends lost 7 bases at V and 5 bases at J; junction bases unmatched: 4. CDR3 length: 13 amino acids. CDR3 residues: CASTRTSVDTQYF. DNA of the CDR3: TGTGCCAGCACACGGACTAGCGTAGATACGCAGTATTTT.

This chain connects TRBV6-1 to TRBJ1-1, with D possibly TRBD1 on 5 matching bases. The germline gives CDR1 MNHNS, CDR2 SASEGT. V dropped 10 bases and J dropped 1 base, with 10 bases sitting between them. The CDR3 spans 12 residues. CDR3 sequence (DNA): TGTGCCACCGGGACGAAGAACACTGAAGCTTTCTTT. Encoded protein: CATGTKNTEAFF.

The chain links TRBV6-5 to TRBJ1-1; D gene uncertain. V shed 2 bases and J shed 0 bases, with 13 bases lying between them. CDR1 is MNHEY, CDR2 SVGAGI, per germline. This CDR3 spans 16 amino acids. DNA for the CDR3: TGTGCCAGCAGTTACCAGAGCGGCTCTATGAACACTGAAGCTTTCTTT. Translated: CASSYQSGSMNTEAFF.

V is TRBV28 and J is TRBJ2-7; 10 nucleotides match TRBD2. There are 16 residues in the CDR3. Trimming took 2 bases from V and 2 from J; bases not matched to a gene: 6. Germline V gene lookup returns CDR1 MDHEN and CDR2 SYDVKM. CDR3 in amino acids: CASSLVSGRSTYEQYF. The CDR3 DNA is TGTGCCAGCAGTTTAGTTAGCGGGAGGTCAACCTACGAGCAGTACTTC.

This chain connects TRBV10-2 to TRBJ1-3; D possibly corresponds to TRBD1 (6 bases). In germline, CDR1 is WSHSY, CDR2 SAAADI. The V and J ends lost 2 bases and 0 bases respectively, with 8 bases between them. The CDR3 runs to 15 residues. The CDR3 loop reads CASSEPRGSGNTIYF. CDR3 sequence (DNA): TGCGCCAGCAGTGAGCCCAGGGGCTCTGGAAACACCATATATTTT.

The chain recombines TRBV30 with TRBJ2-1; 7 nucleotides agree with TRBD1. The CDR3 covers 17 residues. Germline V gene data show CDR1 as GTSNPN and CDR2 as SVGIG (reference sequence). After removal of 4 bases from V and 5 bases from J, the junction contained 17 bases not matched to a gene. For the CDR3, the DNA is TGTGCCTGGATGACAGGGTTTATCGTAGGACGAAACAATGAGCAGTTCTTC. It translates to CAWMTGFIVGRNNEQFF. Filled out from reference TRBV30 and TRBJ2-1, the complete variable domain reads SQTIHQWPATLVQPVGSPLSLECTVEGTSNPNLYWYRQAAGRGLQLLFYSVGIGQISSEVPQNLSASRPQDRQFILSSKKLLLSDSGFYLCAWMTGFIVGRNNEQFFGPGTRLTVL.

The J gene is TRBJ2-5, the V gene TRBV5-4, with 9 bases identical to TRBD1. This CDR3 is built from 13 residues. In germline, CDR1 is SGHNT, CDR2 YYREEE (reference sequence). Losses at the gene ends were 3 bases for V and 10 bases for J; bases not matched to a gene: 7. CDR3 DNA sequence: TGTGCCAGCAGCTACGGGACAGGGTTGATCCAGTACTTC. It encodes CASSYGTGLIQYF.

Only a few counts were recorded for this clone. V gene TRBV28 combines with J gene TRBJ2-1; 9 bases match TRBD2. The V segment lost 8 bases and the J segment 3 bases; nucleotides outside the gene matches: 11. Germline CDR1 is MDHEN and CDR2 is SYDVKM. CDR3 length: 16 amino acids. The CDR3 sequence: CASEPRASGIYNEQFF. Written as DNA, the CDR3 is TGTGCCAGCGAACCCCGGGCTAGCGGGATCTACAATGAGCAGTTCTTC.